These 26 T cell receptor beta chains came from one sample sequenced in a study of PD-1 blockade in mismatch repair-deficient tumors. This table comes from immunoSEQ multiplex PCR, and its TCRdb copy is limited to in-frame clones, with some not included. The table includes under 75,000 clones, 88% detected once. Specimen: peripheral blood, collected 52 weeks after starting pembrolizumab. Source of these receptors: an adult with mismatch repair-deficient cancer.

This rearrangement joins TRBV6-5 to TRBJ2-3; 7 positions match TRBD1. This CDR3 has 15 amino acids. Trimming removed 5 bases from V and 3 bases from J; junction bases left unmatched: 8. The germline V gene has CDR1 MNHEY and CDR2 SVGAGI. DNA for the CDR3: TGTGCCAGCAGTCCAGACAGGGTCCCTACAGATACGCAGTATTTT. It encodes CASSPDRVPTDTQYF.

This chain joins TRBV5-6 and TRBJ2-7; D unclear. The germline V gene has CDR1 SGHDT and CDR2 YYEEEE. The germline V and J ends were trimmed by 1 base and 2 bases, with 10 bases remaining between them. The CDR3 covers 14 residues. The CDR3 loop is CASSLLELTYEQYF. CDR3 sequence (DNA): TGTGCCAGCAGCTTGCTAGAGCTTACCTACGAGCAGTACTTC.

This chain joins TRBV13 and TRBJ1-2, with 9 bases fitting TRBD1. With 6 bases clipped from V and 8 bases from J, the junction kept 13 bases outside the gene matches. The CDR3 runs 15 residues. Germline V CDR1 and CDR2: PRHDT, FYEKMQ (reference sequence). CDR3 amino acids: CASSRTGTGLLGYTF. CDR3 in DNA: TGTGCCAGCAGTCGCACCGGGACAGGGTTATTGGGCTACACCTTC.

CDR3 in amino acids: CASSVSSSKNTGELFF. For the CDR3, the DNA is TGTGCCAGTAGTGTCTCTAGCTCGAAGAACACCGGGGAGCTGTTTTTT. This chain connects TRBV19 to TRBJ2-2; tentative D call: TRBD2 (5 bases). V dropped 5 bases and J dropped 1 base, with 14 bases sitting between them. The CDR3 covers 16 residues. From germline, CDR1 is LNHDA and CDR2 SQIVND (reference sequence).

This chain uses TRBV7-3 with TRBJ2-2; possibly TRBD1 for D (5 bases). The length of the CDR3 is 14 residues. Germline V lookup: CDR1 SGHTA, CDR2 FQGTGA. V was shortened by 2 bases and J by 8 bases, with 12 bases between the two germline ends. Here the CDR3 reads CASSLAQGSGELFF. DNA for the CDR3: TGTGCCAGCAGCTTAGCCCAGGGATCGGGGGAGCTGTTTTTT.

The chain links TRBV5-8 to TRBJ2-4; 8 bases are a match to TRBD2. Per the germline V gene, CDR1 is SGHTS and CDR2 is YDEGEE. The CDR3 sequence is 18 residues long. The ends lost 3 bases at V and 0 bases at J; junction bases unmatched: 11. CDR3 region: CASSSSQSGSEAKNIQYF. CDR3 DNA: TGTGCCAGCAGCTCGTCTCAGAGCGGGAGCGAAGCCAAAAACATTCAGTACTTC.

The V call is TRBV18, the J call TRBJ1-2; D not resolved. The CDR3 totals 16 residues. CDR1 KGHSH and CDR2 LQKENI come from the germline V gene. With 1 base removed from V and 0 bases from J, the gap between germline ends came to 12 bases. The DNA for the CDR3 is TGTGCCAGCTCACCACGGATCACGAGAACTAACTATGGCTACACCTTC. Protein product: CASSPRITRTNYGYTF.

Remarks on this clone: Sequence at one end of the junction differs from germline and may be a read error. The CDR3 sequence is CASSLSPGQEYF. For the CDR3, the DNA is TGTGCCAGCAGCTTGTCACCGGGACAGGAATACTTC. V usage is TRBV5-4 and J usage is TRBJ1-2; 8 nucleotides line up with TRBD1. Germline loops: CDR1 SGHNT, CDR2 YYREEE (reference sequence). The CDR3 is 12 amino acids.

The chain is built from TRBV30 and TRBJ2-1; D may be TRBD2 (5 bases). CDR3 size: 14 residues. CDR1 GTSNPN and CDR2 SVGIG come from the germline V gene (reference sequence). The V and J ends lost 2 bases and 9 bases respectively, with 17 bases between them. The CDR3 loop reads CAWSTRVEGGEQFF. The CDR3 bases are TGTGCCTGGAGTACGAGGGTCGAGGGTGGTGAGCAGTTCTTC.

The chain links TRBV6-1 to TRBJ1-5; D not resolved. The CDR3 totals 15 residues. Germline loops: CDR1 MNHNS, CDR2 SASEGT. The V gene lost 0 bases and the J gene lost 3 bases, with 9 bases spanning the gap. The chain's CDR3 is CASSEAIGFNQPQHF. The CDR3 coding sequence is TGTGCCAGCAGTGAAGCGATAGGGTTCAATCAGCCCCAGCATTTT.

Only one count was recorded for this clone. This chain connects TRBV6-6 to TRBJ1-5; D remains unclear. The CDR3 extends over 14 amino acids. Germline assignment: CDR1 MNHNY and CDR2 SVGAGI (reference sequence). V shed 5 bases and J shed 4 bases, with 12 bases lying between them. The CDR3 DNA reads TGTGCCAGCAGTAAACGGGGTCTAAATCAGCCCCAGCATTTT. Its protein product is CASSKRGLNQPQHF.

The rearrangement joins TRBV7-3 to TRBJ1-1; D perhaps matches TRBD1 (5 bases). CDR3 length: 16 residues. Germline loops: CDR1 SGHTA, CDR2 FQGTGA. Trimming removed 2 bases from V and 5 bases from J, with 18 bases in between. The CDR3, as DNA: TGTGCCAGCAGCTTACTCCGCCCCACAGGAAGGACTGAAGCTTTCTTT. It encodes CASSLLRPTGRTEAFF. The complete variable domain, with remaining parts taken from reference TRBV7-3 and TRBJ1-1, reads GAGVSQTPSNKVTEKGKYVELRCDPISGHTALYWYRQSLGQGPEFLIYFQGTGAADDSGLPNDRFFAVRPEGSVSTLKIQRTERGDSAVYLCASSLLRPTGRTEAFFGQGTRLTVV.

The genes are TRBV7-2 and TRBJ1-4, with D unclear. Germline values: CDR1 SGHTA, CDR2 FQGNSA. This CDR3 is 19 amino acids long. The V end was cut by 4 bases, the J end by 5 bases, with 26 bases between. CDR3 bases: TGTGCCAGCAGCTCCCCATTGGACGGTGGGCATTCGATAAATGAAAAACTGTTTTTT. This encodes CASSSPLDGGHSINEKLFF.

In its sample, this clone was seen once. This chain uses TRBV6-5 with TRBJ1-2; tentatively, D is TRBD1 (6 bases). V was pared by 0 bases and J by 8 bases, with 16 bases between. Germline V gene sequence: CDR1 MNHEY, CDR2 SVGAGI. This CDR3 is built from 15 residues. CDR3 residues: CASSYSRGKGDGYTF. DNA of the CDR3: TGTGCCAGCAGTTACTCACGGGGAAAGGGGGACGGCTACACCTTC.

The chain links TRBV6-5 to TRBJ1-2; TRBD1 matches 8 bases. V trimming: 5 bases; J trimming: 8 bases; junction bases outside the gene matches: 7. This CDR3 comprises 13 residues. In germline, CDR1 is MNHEY, CDR2 SVGAGI. The CDR3, as DNA: TGTGCCAGCAGTGACACCCGGGACAGGGGCTACACCTTC. This sequence encodes CASSDTRDRGYTF.

The chain links TRBV19 to TRBJ1-5, with 7 positions matching TRBD1. Germline trimming cut 3 bases from V and 4 bases from J; bases unmatched to any gene: 12. Germline CDR1 LNHDA, CDR2 SQIVND (reference sequence). The CDR3 length is 17 residues. The CDR3 nucleotides read TGTGCCAGTAGTATCGTTAGGGTACAGGGGTGGAATCAGCCCCAGCATTTT. Translating it yields CASSIVRVQGWNQPQHF.

The chain combines TRBV25-1 with TRBJ2-7; D remains ambiguous. The CDR3 consists of 13 residues. V gave up 7 bases and J gave up 3 bases, with 13 bases separating them. The germline V gene has CDR1 MGHDK and CDR2 SYGVNS. The CDR3 loop is CASTHEGSYEQYF. The CDR3 DNA reads as TGTGCCAGCACCCATGAAGGTAGCTACGAGCAGTACTTC.

The chain links TRBV5-1 to TRBJ2-1; the D is unclear. Trimming cost V 0 bases and J 6 bases, with 16 bases left between them. The CDR3 is made up of 16 amino acids. The germline V gene has CDR1 SGHRS and CDR2 YFSETQ. The CDR3, as DNA: TGCGCCAGCAGCTTGGTTGCTAGTGGATTTATCAATGAGCAGTTCTTC. It yields the protein CASSLVASGFINEQFF. The whole variable domain, remainder taken from reference TRBV5-1 and TRBJ2-1, is KAGVTQTPRYLIKTRGQQVTLSCSPISGHRSVSWYQQTPGQGLQFLFEYFSETQRNKGNFPGRFSGRQFSNSRSEMNVSTLELGDSALYLCASSLVASGFINEQFFGPGTRLTVL.

V and J are TRBV5-1 and TRBJ2-7; 11 positions agree with TRBD2. Germline values: CDR1 SGHRS, CDR2 YFSETQ. The CDR3 covers 15 residues. After removal of 2 bases from V and 4 bases from J, the junction contained 5 bases not matched to a gene. As DNA, the CDR3 is TGCGCCAGCAGCTTTTTAGCGGGAGGGGAATACGAGCAGTACTTC. Residues: CASSFLAGGEYEQYF.

J is TRBJ2-2 and V is TRBV25-1; D tentatively fits TRBD1 or TRBD2 (5 bases each). The CDR3 has 18 amino acids. Germline-derived CDR1 and CDR2 are MGHDK and SYGVNS. V was trimmed by 3 bases and J by 7 bases, leaving 24 bases between them. The CDR3 reads CASSDPSTGRPGGGELFF. The CDR3 DNA sequence: TGTGCCAGCAGTGATCCCTCTACGGGAAGGCCTGGGGGCGGGGAGCTGTTTTTT.

The count of this clone is one. The V gene is TRBV4-2, the J gene TRBJ1-4; no reliable D call. V was shortened by 0 bases and J by 0 bases, with 8 bases between the two germline ends. This CDR3 contains 16 residues. Germline assignment: CDR1 LGHNA and CDR2 YNFKEQ. DNA of the CDR3: TGTGCCAGCAGCCAAGAACATTGGGCAACTAATGAAAAACTGTTTTTT. Encoded protein: CASSQEHWATNEKLFF.

The chain couples TRBV30 to TRBJ1-1; TRBD1 matches 10 bases. The V gene end was trimmed by 4 bases and the J gene end by 5 bases; junction bases not matched to a gene: 4. The CDR3 contains 13 residues. CDR1 is GTSNPN and CDR2 is SVGIG in the germline V gene (reference sequence). The CDR3 nucleotides are TGTGCCTGGAATGGACAGGGGGGGACTGAAGCTTTCTTT. Its protein product is CAWNGQGGTEAFF.

The V gene is TRBV29-1, the J gene TRBJ2-3; 11 bases map to TRBD1. The CDR3 sequence is 15 residues long. Trimming took 7 bases from V and 1 from J; bases not matched to a gene: 7. Germline values: CDR1 SQVTM, CDR2 ANQGSEA. The CDR3 sequence is CSANGQGARTDTQYF. DNA of the CDR3: TGCAGCGCTAATGGACAGGGGGCTCGCACAGATACGCAGTATTTT.

The chain is built from TRBV28 and TRBJ1-2; D not certain. Trimming stripped 3 bases from V and 7 bases from J, with 15 bases between. Germline-derived CDR1 and CDR2 are MDHEN and SYDVKM. CDR3 length: 14 residues. CDR3 sequence (DNA): TGTGCCAGCAGTTTCGTACTGGAGGGCTCTGGCTACACCTTC. It is translated as CASSFVLEGSGYTF.

This chain connects TRBV6-1 to TRBJ2-7; D is possibly TRBD2 (5 bases). The length of the CDR3 is 15 residues. With 1 base removed from V and 2 bases from J, the gap between germline ends came to 12 bases. Germline V CDR1 and CDR2: MNHNS, SASEGT. The CDR3 spells CASSEGLWEPYEQYF. Here the CDR3 DNA reads TGTGCCAGCAGTGAAGGCTTGTGGGAGCCCTACGAGCAGTACTTC.

The chain carries TRBV5-4 and TRBJ2-7; D unclear. Deletions cut 3 bases from V and 3 bases from J, with 7 bases between. This CDR3 is built from 12 residues. CDR1 is SGHNT, CDR2 YYREEE, per germline (reference sequence). The CDR3 region has the DNA TGTGCCAGCAGCTGGAATCACTACGAGCAGTACTTC. It yields the protein CASSWNHYEQYF.